The T cell receptor beta chain under discussion was sequenced for a study of T cell responses to AZD1222 COVID-19 vaccine. Study-wide context: Pooled in the analysis were second doses at about 4 or about 12 weeks.

The table came from immunoSEQ multiplex PCR; TCRdb's copy has only in-frame clones and leaves some out. The data contain about 120,000 clones, 70% to 90% of them seen just once; the ten biggest clones take up 8% to 9.5%. With 4 bases clipped from V and 4 bases from J, the junction kept 9 bases outside the gene matches. CDR3 length equals 16 residues. The germline CDR1 and CDR2 sequences are SEHNR and FQNEAQ (reference sequence). Notes on the study in general: Clonal diversity may have been underestimated in mostly white British donors. Breadth and depth of Spike-specific TCRs rose after two AZD1222 doses. Across spike, vaccine-associated CD4 TCRs were found, dominant at 160-218 and 743-854.

On this clone itself: Its antigen is as yet unknown.

This chain links TRBV7-9 with TRBJ1-1; 10 bases match TRBD1. This clonotype was sampled from an adult in good health. The sample was peripheral blood, taken on day 0 of AZD1222 vaccination. The CDR3 sequence: CASSSDRGPRFTEAFF. The DNA of the CDR3 is TGTGCCAGCAGCTCTGACAGGGGGCCGAGGTTCACTGAAGCTTTCTTT.